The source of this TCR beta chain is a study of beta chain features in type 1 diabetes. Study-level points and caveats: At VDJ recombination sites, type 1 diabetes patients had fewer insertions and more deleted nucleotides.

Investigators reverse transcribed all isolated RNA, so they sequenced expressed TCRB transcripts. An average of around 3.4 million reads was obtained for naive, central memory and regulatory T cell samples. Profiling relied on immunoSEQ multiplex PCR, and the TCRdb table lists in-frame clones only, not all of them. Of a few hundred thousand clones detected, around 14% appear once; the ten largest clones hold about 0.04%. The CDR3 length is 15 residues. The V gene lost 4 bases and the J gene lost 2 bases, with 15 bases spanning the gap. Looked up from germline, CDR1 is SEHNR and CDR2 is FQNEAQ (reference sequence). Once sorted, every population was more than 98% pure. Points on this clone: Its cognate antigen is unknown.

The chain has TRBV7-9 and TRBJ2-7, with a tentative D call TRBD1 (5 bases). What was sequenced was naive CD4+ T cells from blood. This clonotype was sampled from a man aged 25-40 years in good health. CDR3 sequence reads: CASSSEWPGPYEQYF. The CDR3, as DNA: TGTGCCAGCAGCTCAGAGTGGCCAGGGCCCTACGAGCAGTACTTC.